One and the same sample provided the 2 T cell receptor beta chains below, sequenced in a study of blood T cell repertoires in COVID-19. Measured with immunoSEQ multiplex PCR; TCRdb has only the in-frame clones, and not every one. The data contain 50,000 to 70,000 clones, approximately 84% of them singletons. The specimen was peripheral blood. Source of these receptors: a man in his 70s with active COVID-19.

This clone was seen once. The chain has TRBV10-3 and TRBJ1-4, with 9 bases aligning to TRBD1. The CDR3 totals 15 residues. Germline CDR1 reads ENHRY; CDR2 reads SYGVKD. Trimming cost V 2 bases and J 11 bases; bases outside gene matches: 9. The CDR3 is CAISEVAGQGTKLFF. The CDR3 DNA reads as TGTGCCATCAGTGAGGTGGCGGGACAGGGTACCAAACTGTTTTTT.

This chain links TRBV5-4 with TRBJ2-3; TRBD2 matches 9 bases. The germline V gene has CDR1 SGHNT and CDR2 YYREEE (reference sequence). CDR3 length: 15 residues. V gave up 2 bases and J gave up 4 bases; unmatched junction bases: 5. CDR3 protein: CASSFVSGSPDTQYF. For the CDR3, the DNA is TGTGCCAGCAGCTTTGTTAGCGGGAGTCCAGATACGCAGTATTTT.